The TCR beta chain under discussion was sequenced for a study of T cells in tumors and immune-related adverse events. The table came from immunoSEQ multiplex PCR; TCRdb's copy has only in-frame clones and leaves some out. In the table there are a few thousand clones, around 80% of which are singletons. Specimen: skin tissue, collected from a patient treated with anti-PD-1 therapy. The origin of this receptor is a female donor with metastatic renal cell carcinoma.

The CDR3 DNA follows: TGTGCCAGTAGTATAGACCCGGCCCTGACTGAAGCTTTCTTT. Translation gives CASSIDPALTEAFF. This chain links TRBV19 with TRBJ1-1, with D hard to call. CDR1 LNHDA and CDR2 SQIVND come from the germline V gene (reference sequence). V shed 0 bases and J shed 5 bases, with 10 bases lying between them. CDR3 length: 14 amino acids.